This T cell receptor beta chain was retrieved from a study of T cells in tumors after PD-1 blockade. Across the study: Patients had no prior checkpoint blockade, systemic immunosuppressants, or anti-cancer therapy within 4 weeks. Whole-study results and caveats: Most post-therapy expanded exhausted CD8+ clones were new, undetected before treatment. In squamous cell carcinoma, 50% of expanded exhausted clones were novel.

There are 18 residues in the CDR3. Per germline, CDR1 SGHVS and CDR2 FNYEAQ. V lost 5 bases, J lost 4 bases, and 24 bases lay in between. On this clone: Its specificity is unknown.

Clones were read by immunoSEQ multiplex PCR, and TCRdb kept only the in-frame ones, dropping some. This table has more than 12,000 clones, around 70% appearing once. Here the sequenced sample was tumor tissue, taken after anti-PD-1 treatment. The genes are TRBV7-6 and TRBJ1-5; no clear D. The clonotype originates from a human donor with cutaneous squamous cell carcinoma. For the CDR3, the DNA is TGTGCCAGCAGCCCCCAACCCGCGGTACGCAGGAGGAATCAGCCCCAGCATTTT. Amino acid sequence: CASSPQPAVRRRNQPQHF.